This is a list of T cell receptor beta chains from one sample in a study of shared clonotypes between healthy human individuals. Assay used: immunoSEQ multiplex PCR; TCRdb lists only in-frame clones, some missing. The repertoire includes a few million clones, 93% of them detected once, and 0.3% to 0.4% sits in the top ten. The sample was naive CD4+ T cells from PBMCs. All receptors come from a man between 18 and 35 years old in good health. Some clones in this sample may be carry-over from other donors' samples. The CDR3 runs from the conserved cysteine through the conserved F or W. Fields, in order: V gene, J gene, clone size, D gene, CDR3 DNA, CDR3 protein. The D gene is left open where the match is weak. Clone sizes are given selectively: once, few, many, or a class where the clone is expanded.

V gene: TRBV5-1
J gene: TRBJ2-1
clone size: .
D gene: TRBD2
CDR3 DNA: TGCGCCAGCAGCTTGGCCGGACCCGGGACTAGCGGGAGAAATGAGCAGTTCTTC
CDR3 protein: CASSLAGPGTSGRNEQFF

V gene: TRBV14
J gene: TRBJ2-2
clone size: .
D gene: TRBD2
CDR3 DNA: TGTGCCAGCAGCCGAACTGCTAGCGGGAGTTTCGCCGGGGAGCTGTTTTTT
CDR3 protein: CASSRTASGSFAGELFF

V gene: TRBV11-1
J gene: TRBJ2-1
clone size: .
D gene: .
CDR3 DNA: TGTGCCAGCAGCTCGAGGGGGCGGGGTGGCGGTGAGCAGTTCTTC
CDR3 protein: CASSSRGRGGGEQFF

V gene: TRBV5-1
J gene: TRBJ1-4
clone size: .
D gene: .
CDR3 DNA: TGCGCCAGCAGCTTGGAAGGGTTTGGCGAAAAACTGTTTTTT
CDR3 protein: CASSLEGFGEKLFF

V gene: TRBV5-4
J gene: TRBJ2-3
clone size: .
D gene: .
CDR3 DNA: TGTGCCAGCAGCTTGGCGGGGGAGGTGAGGGCAGATACGCAGTATTTT
CDR3 protein: CASSLAGEVRADTQYF

V gene: TRBV6-6
J gene: TRBJ1-5
clone size: .
D gene: TRBD1
CDR3 DNA: TGTGCCAGCAGTTACCTCGACAGGGCCTCCGGTCAGCCCCAGCATTTT
CDR3 protein: CASSYLDRASGQPQHF

V gene: TRBV7-2
J gene: TRBJ1-5
clone size: .
D gene: .
CDR3 DNA: TGTGCCAGCAGCTTAGGTCGAGGGTATAGCAATCAGCCCCAGCATTTT
CDR3 protein: CASSLGRGYSNQPQHF

V gene: TRBV5-6
J gene: TRBJ2-7
clone size: .
D gene: TRBD1
CDR3 DNA: TGTGCCAGCAGCCCTCTCGACAGGGAGTTTGACGAGCAGTACTTC
CDR3 protein: CASSPLDREFDEQYF

V gene: TRBV28
J gene: TRBJ1-1
clone size: few
D gene: .
CDR3 DNA: TGTGCCAGCATCACAGGCGGTCTGAACACTGAAGCTTTCTTT
CDR3 protein: CASITGGLNTEAFF

V gene: TRBV4-3
J gene: TRBJ2-3
clone size: .
D gene: TRBD2
CDR3 DNA: TGCGCCAGCAGCCACCCCGGCGGGGGGGGCACAGATACGCAGTATTTT
CDR3 protein: CASSHPGGGGTDTQYF

V gene: TRBV2
J gene: TRBJ1-5
clone size: .
D gene: TRBD1
CDR3 DNA: TGTGCCAGCAGTGGACAGGGGTCCAATCAGCCCCAGCATTTT
CDR3 protein: CASSGQGSNQPQHF

V gene: TRBV7-9
J gene: TRBJ2-5
clone size: .
D gene: .
CDR3 DNA: TGTGCCAGCAGCCAGGGGTGGGAGACCCAGTACTTC
CDR3 protein: CASSQGWETQYF

V gene: TRBV28
J gene: TRBJ1-5
clone size: .
D gene: TRBD1
CDR3 DNA: TGTGCCAGCAGTCCTGGGACAGGGGGCGATCAGCCCCAGCATTTT
CDR3 protein: CASSPGTGGDQPQHF

V gene: TRBV5-1
J gene: TRBJ2-1
clone size: .
D gene: .
CDR3 DNA: TGCGCCAGCAGCTACTGGAACAATGAGCAGTTCTTC
CDR3 protein: CASSYWNNEQFF

V gene: TRBV27
J gene: TRBJ2-7
clone size: few
D gene: .
CDR3 DNA: TGTGCCAGCAGTTTGACGACGTCGACGTCCTACGAGCAGTACTTC
CDR3 protein: CASSLTTSTSYEQYF

V gene: TRBV27
J gene: TRBJ2-7
clone size: .
D gene: .
CDR3 DNA: TGTGCCAGCAGCGTACGGGGCAGGAGCGTTGAAGAGCAGTACTTC
CDR3 protein: CASSVRGRSVEEQYF

V gene: TRBV11-2
J gene: TRBJ1-1
clone size: .
D gene: .
CDR3 DNA: TGTGCCAGCAGCTTAGCACAGGGCGGGAACACTGAAGCTTTCTTT
CDR3 protein: CASSLAQGGNTEAFF

V gene: TRBV5-1
J gene: TRBJ2-3
clone size: .
D gene: .
CDR3 DNA: TGCGCCAGCAAGGAGGGCGGGAACACAGATACGCAGTATTTT
CDR3 protein: CASKEGGNTDTQYF

V gene: TRBV11-1
J gene: TRBJ2-2
clone size: .
D gene: TRBD1
CDR3 DNA: TGTGCCAGCAGCTCCCAGACAGGGACGAACACCGGGGAGCTGTTTTTT
CDR3 protein: CASSSQTGTNTGELFF

V gene: TRBV6-5
J gene: TRBJ2-1
clone size: .
D gene: TRBD1
CDR3 DNA: TGTGCCAGCAGTCACCCCGCAGGGGGTGGTGAGCAGTTCTTC
CDR3 protein: CASSHPAGGGEQFF

V gene: TRBV5-1
J gene: TRBJ2-7
clone size: .
D gene: TRBD2
CDR3 DNA: TGCGCCAGCAGCTTGGAAGCGGGGGGGCCCTACGAGCAGTACTTC
CDR3 protein: CASSLEAGGPYEQYF

V gene: TRBV6-5
J gene: TRBJ2-7
clone size: .
D gene: .
CDR3 DNA: TGTGCCAGCAGTTACTCAGAGGGGGTGGGGGAGCAGTACTTC
CDR3 protein: CASSYSEGVGEQYF

V gene: TRBV7-9
J gene: TRBJ1-2
clone size: once
D gene: .
CDR3 DNA: TGTGCCAGCAGCTCGGGACGCTATGGCTACACCTTC
CDR3 protein: CASSSGRYGYTF

V gene: TRBV28
J gene: TRBJ2-7
clone size: .
D gene: TRBD2
CDR3 DNA: TGTGCCAGCAGTGGACTAGTTGCCTACGAGCAGTACTTC
CDR3 protein: CASSGLVAYEQYF

V gene: TRBV7-2
J gene: TRBJ2-3
clone size: .
D gene: TRBD2
CDR3 DNA: TGTGCCAGCAGCTTAGTGTCCAGCGGGAGTGGCGCAGATACGCAGTATTTT
CDR3 protein: CASSLVSSGSGADTQYF

V gene: TRBV11-2
J gene: TRBJ2-7
clone size: .
D gene: TRBD1
CDR3 DNA: TGTGCCAGCAGCTCCCAACCCAGTCGGACAGGGTTCTCCTACGAGCAGTACTTC
CDR3 protein: CASSSQPSRTGFSYEQYF

V gene: TRBV19
J gene: TRBJ1-5
clone size: .
D gene: .
CDR3 DNA: TGTGCCAGTAGTAGAGCCGGGACACAACACAATCAGCCCCAGCATTTT
CDR3 protein: CASSRAGTQHNQPQHF

V gene: TRBV14
J gene: TRBJ1-4
clone size: .
D gene: .
CDR3 DNA: TGTGCCAGCAGCCCTCGGACGGATTATGAAAAACTGTTTTTT
CDR3 protein: CASSPRTDYEKLFF

V gene: TRBV2
J gene: TRBJ1-4
clone size: .
D gene: .
CDR3 DNA: TGTGCCAGCAGTGAGGGAGGGTATGAAAAACTGTTTTTT
CDR3 protein: CASSEGGYEKLFF

V gene: TRBV5-1
J gene: TRBJ2-7
clone size: .
D gene: .
CDR3 DNA: TGCGCCAGCAGCTCGCGAGGGATGGAGGAATTCTACGAGCAGTACTTC
CDR3 protein: CASSSRGMEEFYEQYF

V gene: TRBV28
J gene: TRBJ1-3
clone size: .
D gene: .
CDR3 DNA: TGTGCCAGCAGTTTATTCCCGGGGTCTGGAAACACCATATATTTT
CDR3 protein: CASSLFPGSGNTIYF

V gene: TRBV7-2
J gene: TRBJ2-7
clone size: .
D gene: .
CDR3 DNA: TGTGCCAGCAGCTTGCAGAAAGGAGGGTCCTACGAGCAGTACTTC
CDR3 protein: CASSLQKGGSYEQYF

V gene: TRBV11-1
J gene: TRBJ1-1
clone size: .
D gene: .
CDR3 DNA: TGTGCCAGCAGCTCCCCCAGGGGCGGGAACACTGAAGCTTTCTTT
CDR3 protein: CASSSPRGGNTEAFF

V gene: TRBV11-3
J gene: TRBJ2-1
clone size: .
D gene: TRBD2
CDR3 DNA: TGTGCCAGCAGCTTAGGAGGCAGTGCGGGAGTAAATGAGCAGTTCTTC
CDR3 protein: CASSLGGSAGVNEQFF

V gene: TRBV28
J gene: TRBJ2-7
clone size: .
D gene: TRBD1
CDR3 DNA: TGTGCCAGCAGCCCGGGACAGGATCCCTACGAGCAGTACTTC
CDR3 protein: CASSPGQDPYEQYF

V gene: TRBV21-1
J gene: TRBJ2-6
clone size: .
D gene: .
CDR3 DNA: TGTGCCAGCAGCACCTCCCGGACAGGGTGGGCTGGGGCCAACGTCCTGACTTTC
CDR3 protein: CASSTSRTGWAGANVLTF

V gene: TRBV6-5
J gene: TRBJ1-2
clone size: few
D gene: .
CDR3 DNA: TGTGCCAGCTCAGAACCCGGCTACACCTTC
CDR3 protein: CASSEPGYTF

V gene: TRBV7-2
J gene: TRBJ2-7
clone size: .
D gene: .
CDR3 DNA: TGTGCCAGCAGCTTAGCGTACAGGTCTTACGAGCAGTACTTC
CDR3 protein: CASSLAYRSYEQYF

V gene: TRBV28
J gene: TRBJ2-7
clone size: .
D gene: .
CDR3 DNA: TGTGCCAGCAGTCCCTACCCCCAGGTGCCTACCTACGAGCAGTACTTC
CDR3 protein: CASSPYPQVPTYEQYF

V gene: TRBV5-4
J gene: TRBJ2-2
clone size: .
D gene: TRBD1
CDR3 DNA: TGTGCCAGCAGCCACCGGGACAGGTACCCCACCGGGGAGCTGTTTTTT
CDR3 protein: CASSHRDRYPTGELFF

V gene: TRBV28
J gene: TRBJ1-1
clone size: .
D gene: .
CDR3 DNA: TGTGCCAGCAGGGCGGGACTGCCAAATGGGGGGGTAGCTTTCTTT
CDR3 protein: CASRAGLPNGGVAFF

V gene: TRBV7-3
J gene: TRBJ2-2
clone size: .
D gene: .
CDR3 DNA: TGTGCCAGCAGCCGGCTCGGGGTAGCGGCAAACACCGGGGAGCTGTTTTTT
CDR3 protein: CASSRLGVAANTGELFF

V gene: TRBV19
J gene: TRBJ2-1
clone size: .
D gene: TRBD1
CDR3 DNA: TGTGCCAGTAGAACAGGGGCCTACAATGAGCAGTTCTTC
CDR3 protein: CASRTGAYNEQFF

V gene: TRBV18
J gene: TRBJ2-3
clone size: .
D gene: TRBD2
CDR3 DNA: TGTGCCAGCTCACTACAGCTAGCGGGGGTGAGCACAGATACGCAGTATTTT
CDR3 protein: CASSLQLAGVSTDTQYF

V gene: TRBV28
J gene: TRBJ1-2
clone size: .
D gene: .
CDR3 DNA: TGTGCCAGCAGTTTTGCAGGGAGGAACTATGGCTACACCTTC
CDR3 protein: CASSFAGRNYGYTF

V gene: TRBV9
J gene: TRBJ1-4
clone size: few
D gene: .
CDR3 DNA: TGTGCCAGCAGCGTAGGCTCTAGTGAAAAACTGTTTTTT
CDR3 protein: CASSVGSSEKLFF

V gene: TRBV7-2
J gene: TRBJ2-5
clone size: .
D gene: TRBD2
CDR3 DNA: TGTGCCAGCAGACCGACTAGCGGGAGTGTCGAGACCCAGTACTTC
CDR3 protein: CASRPTSGSVETQYF

V gene: TRBV30
J gene: TRBJ2-5
clone size: .
D gene: TRBD2
CDR3 DNA: TGTGCCTGGAGTGTACCCGGGGGGGAGACCCAGTACTTC
CDR3 protein: CAWSVPGGETQYF

V gene: TRBV4-1
J gene: TRBJ2-6
clone size: .
D gene: .
CDR3 DNA: TGCGCCAGCAGCCAAGCCCGGGGGCGCGATTCTGGGGCCAACGTCCTGACTTTC
CDR3 protein: CASSQARGRDSGANVLTF

V gene: TRBV5-1
J gene: TRBJ2-7
clone size: .
D gene: TRBD2
CDR3 DNA: TGCGCCAGCAGCTCGGGTTTTAGCGGGACCTCCTACGAGCAGTACTTC
CDR3 protein: CASSSGFSGTSYEQYF

V gene: TRBV15
J gene: TRBJ1-1
clone size: .
D gene: .
CDR3 DNA: TGTGCCACCAGCAGAGGGGCAGAGAACACTGAAGCTTTCTTT
CDR3 protein: CATSRGAENTEAFF

V gene: TRBV5-1
J gene: TRBJ1-5
clone size: .
D gene: .
CDR3 DNA: TGCGCCAGCAGCTTAGAAAGACAGCGCGGGAATCAGCCCCAGCATTTT
CDR3 protein: CASSLERQRGNQPQHF

V gene: TRBV11-2
J gene: TRBJ1-1
clone size: .
D gene: TRBD1
CDR3 DNA: TGTGCCAGCAGCCGACAGGGGTTAGTTGTTGAAGCTTTCTTT
CDR3 protein: CASSRQGLVVEAFF

V gene: TRBV28
J gene: TRBJ1-2
clone size: once
D gene: TRBD1
CDR3 DNA: TGTGCCAGCAGTACCGGGACAGGGGCCTCTGGCTACACCTTC
CDR3 protein: CASSTGTGASGYTF